This TCR beta chain appears in the sequencing data of a study of technical replicates of blood from a handful of donors. Clones were sequenced by immunoSEQ multiplex PCR, and TCRdb holds only the in-frame ones, with some missing. Of more than 65,000 clones listed, 91% were seen once; the top ten hold around 0.37%. The CDR3 consists of 14 residues. Trimming shortened V by 1 base and J by 2 bases, and 9 bases separated the two germline ends. Germline V gene lookup returns CDR1 MNHEY and CDR2 SMNVEV (reference sequence). The sequenced sample consisted of T cells isolated from PBMCs. The J gene is TRBJ2-7, the V gene TRBV27; D perhaps matches TRBD1 (6 bases). The clonotype comes from a human donor in good health. CDR3 sequence (DNA): TGTGCCAGCAGTTTATTGGACAGACCCTACGAGCAGTACTTC. Amino acids: CASSLLDRPYEQYF.